Each of the 5 T cell receptor beta chains below was sequenced from the same sample in a study of shared clonotypes between healthy human individuals. Some clones are missing from TCRdb's copy, which holds only in-frame ones; the method was immunoSEQ multiplex PCR. The table records roughly 500,000 clones, 75% to 85% of them present only once. Source material: PBMCs. The receptors here all came from a woman between 40 and 55 years old in good health. Some clones in this sample may be carry-over from other donors' samples.

The genes are TRBV19 and TRBJ2-3, with D uncertain. The CDR3 has 13 amino acids. The germline V and J ends were trimmed by 6 bases and 5 bases, with 12 bases remaining between them. Germline V gene data show CDR1 as LNHDA and CDR2 as SQIVND (reference sequence). The CDR3 DNA is TGTGCCAGTAGAGGTGAAGGGTTAGATACGCAGTATTTT. It codes for CASRGEGLDTQYF.

V usage is TRBV7-2 and J usage is TRBJ2-3; a possible D gene is TRBD2 (7 bases). The CDR3 covers 13 residues. Germline assignment: CDR1 SGHTA and CDR2 FQGNSA. Trimming left V 2 bases short and J 7 bases short, with 10 bases between. As DNA, the CDR3 is TGTGCCAGCAGCTTAAGGGGGGGGAATACGCAGTATTTT. The encoded protein is CASSLRGGNTQYF.

J is TRBJ1-1 and V is TRBV27, with D tentatively TRBD1 (5 bases). CDR3 length equals 14 residues. Germline V gene lookup returns CDR1 MNHEY and CDR2 SMNVEV (reference sequence). Between the trimmed V and J ends, which lost 3 bases and 4 bases, there was a span of 12 bases. The CDR3 sequence is CASSLGLTGTEAFF. The CDR3 DNA sequence: TGTGCCAGCAGTTTGGGACTTACCGGCACTGAAGCTTTCTTT.

The chain is built from TRBV18 and TRBJ1-2, with D maybe TRBD1 (5 bases). Germline-derived CDR1 and CDR2 are KGHSH and LQKENI. Trimming shortened V by 0 bases and J by 7 bases, and 15 bases separated the two germline ends. The CDR3 contains 15 residues. The CDR3 DNA reads as TGTGCCAGCTCACCACCGGGACGGACGGCTCTTGGCTACACCTTC. Amino acid sequence: CASSPPGRTALGYTF.

The chain couples TRBV25-1 to TRBJ2-3; possibly TRBD2 for D (7 bases). V lost 1 base, J lost 7 bases, and 18 bases lay in between. The CDR3 spans 16 residues. CDR1 is MGHDK and CDR2 is SYGVNS in the germline V gene. The CDR3: CASSEWRGRGGNTQYF. The CDR3 DNA follows: TGTGCCAGCAGTGAATGGAGAGGGAGGGGGGGAAATACGCAGTATTTT.